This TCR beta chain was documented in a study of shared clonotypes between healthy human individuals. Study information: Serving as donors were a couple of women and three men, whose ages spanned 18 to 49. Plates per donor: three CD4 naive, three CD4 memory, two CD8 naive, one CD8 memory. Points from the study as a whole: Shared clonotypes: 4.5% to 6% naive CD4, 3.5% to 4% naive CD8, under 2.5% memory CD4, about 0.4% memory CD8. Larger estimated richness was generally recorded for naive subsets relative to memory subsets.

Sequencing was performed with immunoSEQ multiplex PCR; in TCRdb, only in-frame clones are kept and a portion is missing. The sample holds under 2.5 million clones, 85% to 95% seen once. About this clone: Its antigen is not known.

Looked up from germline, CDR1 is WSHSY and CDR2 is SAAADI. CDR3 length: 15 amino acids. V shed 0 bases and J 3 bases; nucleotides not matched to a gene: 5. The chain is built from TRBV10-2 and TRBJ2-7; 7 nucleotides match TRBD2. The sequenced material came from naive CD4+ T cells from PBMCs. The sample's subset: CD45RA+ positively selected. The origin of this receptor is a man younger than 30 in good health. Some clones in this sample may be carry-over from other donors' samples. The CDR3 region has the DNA TGCGCCAGCAGTGAGTCCGCGGCTAGCGGCTACGAGCAGTACTTC. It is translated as CASSESAASGYEQYF.